Below, one T cell receptor (beta chain) is given with its context. The antigen is unknown. Time point noted: peripheral blood 6 weeks after treatment start. Urothelial carcinoma affected the patients, and it was locally advanced or metastatic. This entry comes from a study of PD-L1 blockade in urothelial cancer. The V gene lost 2 bases and the J gene lost 4 bases, with 12 bases spanning the gap. Germline CDR1 SEHNR, CDR2 FQNEAQ (reference sequence). This CDR3 contains 15 residues. The protocol was immunoSEQ multiplex PCR, while the TCRdb copy is restricted to in-frame clones and leaves out a portion. The sample includes 40,000 to 55,000 clones, about 90% of them seen just once. Study results and limitations: Greater 3-week expansion of tumor-associated blood clones was recorded for durable-benefit patients.

This specimen was PBMCs, taken around atezolizumab (anti-PD-L1) treatment. The source is a man in his sixties or seventies with urothelial cancer. The V call is TRBV7-9, the J call TRBJ2-1; D possibly corresponds to TRBD2 (7 bases). The CDR3 nucleotides read TGTGCCAGCAGCTTATCCGGGGGGCTTTACAATGAGCAGTTCTTC. Its protein product is CASSLSGGLYNEQFF.